The clone carrying this TCR beta chain was seen repeatedly, ten times or more. TCRdb passed the PCR reads through MiXCR, listing each CDR3 protein once. The sample shows 490,000 or so distinct CDR3 sequences, under 30% of them seen only once. The CDR3 spans 14 residues. The V and J ends lost 0 bases and 0 bases respectively, with 7 bases between them. CDR1 is SGHKS, CDR2 YYEKEE, per germline (reference sequence). This sample stems from a study of molecular identifiers for immune sequencing clone quantification. The sequenced sample was naive CD8+ T cells from blood, with Jurkat cell RNA spiked in. Noted subset: FACS-sorted CD8+CD4-CCR7+CD45RA+ naive T cells. This clonotype was sampled from a human donor in good health. Some libraries in this study had Jurkat cell RNA spiked in. The chain uses TRBV5-5 and TRBJ2-7, with no clear D. CDR3 amino acids: CASSLAPGSYEQYF. As DNA, the CDR3 is TGTGCCAGCAGCTTGGCCCCAGGCTCCTACGAGCAGTACTTC.